Reported below is one T cell receptor (beta chain). The sample comes from a study of blood T cell repertoires in COVID-19. Measured with immunoSEQ multiplex PCR; TCRdb has only the in-frame clones, and not every one. The sample contains 140,000 to 150,000 clones, approximately 88% of which appear only once. This CDR3 region has 16 residues. With V trimmed by 6 bases and J by 3 bases, 10 bases remained unmatched. Germline V lookup: CDR1 SEHNR, CDR2 FQNEAQ (reference sequence). Source material: peripheral blood. The chain recombines TRBV7-9 with TRBJ2-7; 11 nucleotides line up with TRBD2. The sequence was collected from a man aged 60-69 years with active or convalescent COVID-19. The CDR3: CASSHALAGGNYEQYF. In DNA, the CDR3 is TGTGCCAGCAGTCACGCCCTAGCGGGGGGAAACTACGAGCAGTACTTC.